One and the same sample provided the 25 T cell receptor beta chains below, sequenced in a study of shared clonotypes between healthy human individuals. Some clones are missing from TCRdb's copy, which holds only in-frame ones; the method was immunoSEQ multiplex PCR. The data show approximately 1.5 million clones, nearly 99% seen once. The sample taken for sequencing was naive CD4+ T cells sorted from blood. This sample's subset: CD45RA+ positively selected. The receptors stem from a man aged 25-45 years in good health.

The chain is built from TRBV5-4 and TRBJ1-2; tentative D call: TRBD1 (5 bases). The CDR3 spans 16 residues. Between the trimmed V and J ends, which lost 9 bases and 3 bases, there was a span of 24 bases. Germline CDR1 reads SGHNT; CDR2 reads YYREEE (reference sequence). The CDR3 bases are TGTGCCATCACGCAGAGGGGCCAGGGTGCGTACTATGGCTACACCTTC. This sequence encodes CAITQRGQGAYYGYTF.

The rearrangement joins TRBV5-1 to TRBJ2-5; TRBD1 might be the D (6 bases). CDR3 length: 14 residues. V lost 4 bases and J 0 bases, leaving 10 bases between the germline ends. Per the germline V gene, CDR1 is SGHRS and CDR2 is YFSETQ. The CDR3 DNA reads as TGCGCCAGCAGCCCGGACAGTCACCAAGAGACCCAGTACTTC. This codes for CASSPDSHQETQYF.

The J gene is TRBJ2-7, the V gene TRBV18, with no clear D. The CDR3 has 16 amino acids. V shed 2 bases and J shed 0 bases, with 14 bases lying between them. Germline assignment: CDR1 KGHSH and CDR2 LQKENI. In DNA, the CDR3 is TGTGCCAGCTCACCAAAGGAGACACTAAGCTCCTACGAGCAGTACTTC. This sequence encodes CASSPKETLSSYEQYF. Drawing the rest from reference TRBV18 and TRBJ2-7, the complete variable domain is NAGVMQNPRHLVRRRGQEARLRCSPMKGHSHVYWYRQLPEEGLKFMVYLQKENIIDESGMPKERFSAEFPKEGPSILRIQQVVRGDSAAYFCASSPKETLSSYEQYFGPGTRLTVT.

This sequence joins TRBV9 and TRBJ1-3; D not certain. CDR1 SGDLS and CDR2 YYNGEE come from the germline V gene. The CDR3 loop spans 15 amino acids. V was cut by 4 bases and J by 4 bases, with 15 bases left in between. CDR3 sequence: CASSLDGVGGNTIYF. CDR3 in DNA: TGTGCCAGCAGCTTGGACGGGGTTGGGGGAAACACCATATATTTT.

This chain joins TRBV10-2 and TRBJ1-5; tentatively, D is TRBD1 (6 bases). This CDR3 is built from 14 residues. CDR1 WSHSY and CDR2 SAAADI come from the germline V gene. V was shortened by 3 bases and J by 7 bases, with 13 bases between the two germline ends. As DNA, the CDR3 is TGCGCCAGCAGTGATTGGGGGGCTGGACAGCCCCAGCATTTT. This codes for CASSDWGAGQPQHF.

The chain carries TRBV5-3 and TRBJ2-4; D gene ambiguous. TRBV5-3 is identified as an open reading frame with a role that is uncertain. This CDR3 comprises 13 residues. The ends were cut back, 7 bases at V and 0 bases at J, with 8 bases in the middle. The CDR3 sequence is CARLELAKNIQYF. In DNA, the CDR3 is TGTGCCAGATTGGAGCTAGCCAAAAACATTCAGTACTTC.

The chain joins TRBV25-1 to TRBJ2-7, with 10 bases aligning to TRBD1. Germline V CDR1 and CDR2: MGHDK, SYGVNS. V was clipped by 8 bases and J by 9 bases; unmatched bases: 4. This CDR3 has 11 amino acids. In DNA, the CDR3 is TGTGCCAGCGGGGACAGGGGATCGCAGTACTTC. Its translation: CASGDRGSQYF.

Concerning this clone: The same CDR3 also results from other DNA sequences found in this sample. CDR3 DNA sequence: TGTGCCAGCAGCCTGGACAGGGGGACAGATACGCAGTATTTT. Its protein product is CASSLDRGTDTQYF. This sequence joins TRBV7-2 and TRBJ2-3, with 10 nucleotides matching TRBD1. Germline CDR1 is SGHTA and CDR2 is FQGNSA. With V trimmed by 5 bases and J by 3 bases, 2 bases remained unmatched. The CDR3 runs 14 residues. Together with reference TRBV7-2 and TRBJ2-3, the CDR3 gives the full variable domain: GAGVSQSPSNKVTEKGKDVELRCDPISGHTALYWYRQSLGQGLEFLIYFQGNSAPDKSGLPSDRFSAERTGGSVSTLTIQRTQQEDSAVYLCASSLDRGTDTQYFGPGTRLTVL.

This chain connects TRBV6-5 to TRBJ2-7, with D unclear. Trimming removed 5 bases at V and 4 bases at J, with 12 bases between. The CDR3 runs to 13 residues. Per germline, CDR1 MNHEY and CDR2 SVGAGI. The CDR3 spells CASSKAITYEQYF. The DNA of the CDR3 is TGTGCCAGCAGTAAGGCTATCACGTACGAGCAGTACTTC.

The chain has TRBV19 and TRBJ2-1, with 11 bases that match TRBD2. The J segment lost 3 bases and the V segment lost 10 bases, leaving 8 bases of the junction unmatched. The CDR3 sequence is 15 residues long. Germline V gene lookup returns CDR1 LNHDA and CDR2 SQIVND (reference sequence). Here the CDR3 DNA reads TGTGCCACCAAACCGACTAGCGGGATCTACAATGAGCAGTTCTTC. This translates into CATKPTSGIYNEQFF.

The chain uses TRBV10-3 and TRBJ2-7; D is unresolved. CDR3 length: 16 residues. Germline CDR1 and CDR2: ENHRY and SYGVKD. V was trimmed by 1 base and J by 3 bases, leaving 16 bases between them. CDR3 nucleotides: TGTGCCATCAGTGAGTATTGGGGAAACCCCAACTACGAGCAGTACTTC. Residues: CAISEYWGNPNYEQYF.

CDR3 sequence (DNA): TGTGCCAGCAGCTTAGGTAGCGTGGTACAGGGGATCACCTACGAGCAGTACTTC. Translated: CASSLGSVVQGITYEQYF. V and J are TRBV7-6 and TRBJ2-7; the match to TRBD1 covers 7 bases. The CDR3 runs 18 residues. The germline V gene encodes CDR1 SGHVS and CDR2 FNYEAQ. V dropped 1 base and J dropped 2; count of bases not matched to a gene: 14.

V is TRBV5-6 and J is TRBJ2-2; no clear D gene. The CDR3 runs to 15 residues. V was pared by 2 bases and J by 3 bases, with 11 bases between. Germline V gene data show CDR1 as SGHDT and CDR2 as YYEEEE. The CDR3 loop is CASSFRRVDTGELFF. In DNA, the CDR3 is TGTGCCAGCAGCTTTCGAAGAGTGGACACCGGGGAGCTGTTTTTT.

The rearrangement uses TRBV18 and TRBJ1-2; the D is unclear. Trimming took off 0 bases at V and 2 bases at J, with 10 bases between the two ends. The CDR3 is made up of 15 amino acids. From germline, CDR1 is KGHSH and CDR2 LQKENI. The CDR3 DNA reads as TGTGCCAGCTCACCACCGAGTGGAAGGAACTATGGCTACACCTTC. It encodes CASSPPSGRNYGYTF. Combining the CDR3 with reference TRBV18 and TRBJ1-2 gives the whole variable domain NAGVMQNPRHLVRRRGQEARLRCSPMKGHSHVYWYRQLPEEGLKFMVYLQKENIIDESGMPKERFSAEFPKEGPSILRIQQVVRGDSAAYFCASSPPSGRNYGYTFGSGTRLTVV.

The chain has TRBV28 and TRBJ2-6; D possibly corresponds to TRBD2 (5 bases). The CDR3 consists of 20 residues. Per germline, CDR1 MDHEN and CDR2 SYDVKM. Trimming left V 6 bases short and J 0 bases short, with 24 bases between. CDR3 loop: CASSRARVGSQRSGANVLTF. DNA for the CDR3: TGTGCCAGCAGCCGGGCGAGGGTTGGGTCGCAGCGCTCTGGGGCCAACGTCCTGACTTTC.

The chain joins TRBV5-1 to TRBJ1-5, with D tentatively TRBD1 (6 bases). The CDR3 consists of 14 residues. Germline V gene sequence: CDR1 SGHRS, CDR2 YFSETQ. V lost 4 bases to trimming and J lost 6 bases, with 14 bases between them. CDR3 DNA sequence: TGCGCCAGCAGCGGGGGGGGCCTAGGTCAGCCCCAGCATTTT. Amino acids: CASSGGGLGQPQHF.

This rearrangement joins TRBV11-2 to TRBJ2-3, with TRBD2 matching over 8 bases. CDR3 length equals 15 residues. Germline lookup yields CDR1 SGHAT and CDR2 FQNNGV. With 5 bases clipped from V and 3 bases from J, the junction kept 7 bases outside the gene matches. The CDR3 loop is CASSARASGTDTQYF. CDR3 bases: TGTGCCAGCAGCGCAAGGGCTAGCGGGACAGATACGCAGTATTTT.

The chain combines TRBV5-1 with TRBJ2-7; 9 nucleotides agree with TRBD2. There are 17 residues in the CDR3. The V gene's germline CDR1 is SGHRS and CDR2 YFSETQ. J lost 6 bases, V lost 0 bases, and 13 bases had no gene match. The CDR3 sequence is CASSLATLGLAAGEQYF. Written as DNA, the CDR3 is TGCGCCAGCAGCTTGGCCACGCTGGGACTAGCAGCTGGCGAGCAGTACTTC.

The chain uses TRBV9 and TRBJ1-2; perhaps TRBD1 as D (5 bases). Per germline, CDR1 SGDLS and CDR2 YYNGEE. This CDR3 spans 15 amino acids. Trimming shortened V by 0 bases and J by 0 bases, and 9 bases separated the two germline ends. CDR3 protein: CASSVAEGPNYGYTF. The CDR3 DNA is TGTGCCAGCAGCGTAGCTGAGGGGCCTAACTATGGCTACACCTTC.

To note about this clone: The same CDR3 is also encoded by other DNA sequences in this sample. The chain recombines TRBV28 with TRBJ1-1; tentative D call: TRBD1 (5 bases). Trimming cost V 2 bases and J 7 bases, with 8 bases left between them. CDR3 size: 12 residues. Germline V CDR1 and CDR2: MDHEN, SYDVKM. The CDR3 loop is CASSLSQGEAFF. CDR3 DNA: TGTGCCAGCAGTTTAAGCCAGGGTGAAGCTTTCTTT.

The chain recombines TRBV11-3 with TRBJ2-2; no reliable D call. There are 11 residues in the CDR3. Trimming left V 5 bases short and J 2 bases short, with 0 bases between. Per germline, CDR1 SGHNT and CDR2 YENEEA. DNA of the CDR3: TGTGCCAGCAGCAACACCGGGGAGCTGTTTTTT. The encoded protein is CASSNTGELFF.

In its sample, this clone was seen once. This chain uses TRBV25-1 with TRBJ2-7, with D unresolved. V was cut by 1 base and J by 2 bases, with 15 bases left in between. CDR1 and CDR2 from the germline V gene are MGHDK and SYGVNS. The CDR3 runs to 16 residues. The CDR3 is CASSESVLAEPYEQYF. The CDR3 DNA is TGTGCCAGCAGTGAATCGGTATTGGCAGAGCCCTACGAGCAGTACTTC.

The chain has TRBV4-1 and TRBJ1-1; weak D call: TRBD1 (6 bases). V lost 0 bases and J 7 bases, leaving 15 bases between the germline ends. The germline gives CDR1 MGHRA, CDR2 YSYEKL. CDR3 length: 15 residues. The CDR3 loop reads CASSQDRGARGEAFF. CDR3 DNA sequence: TGCGCCAGCAGCCAAGACCGGGGGGCGCGGGGTGAAGCTTTCTTT.

This clone was seen a single time. The chain links TRBV19 to TRBJ2-7; D assignment may be TRBD1 or TRBD2 (5 bases each). Per germline, CDR1 LNHDA and CDR2 SQIVND (reference sequence). Trimming took off 4 bases at V and 2 bases at J, with 15 bases between the two ends. This CDR3 comprises 15 residues. The chain's CDR3 is CASSTTGTATYEQYF. CDR3 in DNA: TGTGCCAGTAGTACGACCGGGACGGCAACCTACGAGCAGTACTTC.

This chain links TRBV29-1 with TRBJ2-7, with D possibly TRBD2 on 6 matching bases. Germline loops: CDR1 SQVTM, CDR2 ANQGSEA. Trimming left V 7 bases short and J 6 bases short, with 19 bases between. The CDR3 runs to 13 residues. CDR3 in DNA: TGCAGCGCCCGCGAGGTCGGAGGGGCCGAGCAGTACTTC. This sequence encodes CSAREVGGAEQYF.